A single sample is the source of the 6 T cell receptor beta chains below, sequenced in a study of CD8+ T cells in alopecia areata. Isolated RNA was reverse transcribed into cDNA used as the sequencing template. Data came from immunoSEQ multiplex PCR; TCRdb stores just in-frame clones and leaves some out. The sample lists 150,000 to 250,000 clones, roughly three fifths occurring once. Described treatment: oral pan-JAK inhibitor, 5-10 mg twice daily. The sequencing used CD4+ T cells sorted from blood, collected at week 4, from a patient treated with tofacitinib. These receptors came from a human donor with alopecia areata.

This clone was observed a handful of times. The genes are TRBV5-8 and TRBJ1-2, with D possibly matching TRBD1 (6 bases). The ends were cut back, 4 bases at V and 10 bases at J, with 11 bases in the middle. Germline V CDR1 and CDR2: SGHTS, YDEGEE. CDR3 size: 11 residues. The CDR3 DNA sequence: TGTGCCAGCAGCGAGGGACACGACTACACCTTC. Encoded protein: CASSEGHDYTF.

The DNA of the CDR3 is TGCAGCGTTGGTTTAGGGGGCTCTCCGGGGCAGTACTTC. Encoded protein: CSVGLGGSPGQYF. This chain joins TRBV29-1 and TRBJ2-7; 7 bases map to TRBD1. This CDR3 region has 13 residues. CDR1 is SQVTM and CDR2 is ANQGSEA in the germline V gene. Trimming at V came to 4 bases and at J to 9 bases, leaving 12 bases not matched to a gene.

The chain joins TRBV30 to TRBJ2-1; TRBD1 agrees at 10 bases. This CDR3 spans 13 amino acids. V lost 2 bases, J lost 6 bases, and 1 base stayed unmatched. The germline gives CDR1 GTSNPN, CDR2 SVGIG (reference sequence). CDR3 in DNA: TGTGCCTGGAGTTGGACAGGGGGCAATGAGCAGTTCTTC. Translation: CAWSWTGGNEQFF.

This clone has only one observation. This chain uses TRBV5-6 with TRBJ2-3; D remains ambiguous. The CDR3 contains 14 residues. Germline loops: CDR1 SGHDT, CDR2 YYEEEE. The V end lost 4 bases, the J end lost 4 bases, and 13 bases lay between the germline ends. The CDR3 loop is CASSLAVTADTQYF. In DNA, the CDR3 is TGTGCCAGCAGCCTCGCGGTTACGGCAGATACGCAGTATTTT.

The V and J genes are TRBV29-1 and TRBJ1-1, with D perhaps matching TRBD1 (6 bases). CDR3 length: 12 residues. V lost 5 bases, J lost 4 bases, and 11 bases lay in between. Per the germline V gene, CDR1 is SQVTM and CDR2 is ANQGSEA. The CDR3, as DNA: TGCAGCGTTTTCAGGGGTTCCACTGAAGCTTTCTTT. It specifies CSVFRGSTEAFF.

For the CDR3, the DNA is TGTGCCAGCAGCCTCCTGTCGAGCCTCAATGAGCAGTTCTTC. Translated, it gives CASSLLSSLNEQFF. V gene TRBV5-6 combines with J gene TRBJ2-1, with D uncertain. Germline CDR1 is SGHDT and CDR2 is YYEEEE. CDR3 length: 14 residues. The V end was cut by 4 bases, the J end by 6 bases, with 14 bases between.